A single T cell receptor (beta chain) is shown here with its context. Its antigen is still unknown. The beta constant-region primer was an equimolar mix of two oligonucleotides covering TRBC1 and TRBC2. Four rounds of PCR amplified the ligated cDNA using nested alpha and beta constant-region primers plus SP2. TCRdb reprocessed the UMI-ligation and nested PCR reads via MiXCR and lists one record per CDR3 protein. The profile shows 150,000 or so distinct CDR3 sequences, about 23% of them singletons. This sample is drawn from a study of naive and memory T cell subsets. Study-wide results and limits: Possibly reflecting memory cells re-expressing CD45RA, a few larger clonotypes occurred in naive repertoires, especially CD8.

This CDR3 comprises 14 residues. Per the germline V gene, CDR1 is MNHNS and CDR2 is SASEGT. J lost 3 bases, V lost 8 bases, and 5 bases had no gene match. This receptor was identified in a human donor in good health. Specimen: naive CD4+ T cells from blood. The chain couples TRBV6-1 to TRBJ2-2; 8 nucleotides align to TRBD1. The CDR3 is CASLTGGHTGELFF. CDR3 sequence (DNA): TGTGCCAGCCTTACAGGGGGACACACCGGGGAGCTGTTTTTT.